This T cell receptor beta chain was documented in a study of cytomegalovirus exposure and HLA in healthy donors. Study results and limitations: Most sequenced TCRs were rare (though some public TCRs occurred in many donors). Cytomegalovirus status, reportedly, was diagnosed with high specificity and sensitivity by the classifier. The authors enumerated some 160 TCR beta chains as linked to cytomegalovirus. Three of the chains that were CMV-associated were confirmed in vitro to be specific for CMV antigens.

The CDR3 is 14 amino acids. Germline V gives CDR1 SQVTM, CDR2 ANQGSEA. V was shortened by 6 bases and J by 0 bases, with 12 bases between the two germline ends. About this clone: What it recognizes is unknown.

Sequenced by immunoSEQ multiplex PCR; TCRdb stores in-frame clones only, minus some. The sample includes fewer than 200,000 clones, roughly nine tenths of them seen just once. Sequencing input: PBMCs. The chain joins TRBV29-1 to TRBJ1-3; D remains ambiguous. The sequence was collected from a woman aged 30 to 39 in good health and CMV-seronegative. The CDR3 DNA reads as TGCAGCGTAGCCGGACCGTTCTCTGGAAACACCATATATTTT. This codes for CSVAGPFSGNTIYF.